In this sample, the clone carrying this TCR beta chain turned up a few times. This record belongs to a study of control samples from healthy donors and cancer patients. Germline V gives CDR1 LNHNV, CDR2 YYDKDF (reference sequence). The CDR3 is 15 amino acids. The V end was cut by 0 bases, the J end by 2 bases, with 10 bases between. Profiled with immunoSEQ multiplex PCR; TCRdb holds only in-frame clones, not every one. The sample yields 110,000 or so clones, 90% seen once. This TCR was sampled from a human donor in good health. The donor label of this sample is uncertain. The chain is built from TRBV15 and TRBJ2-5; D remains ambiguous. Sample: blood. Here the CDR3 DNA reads TGTGCCACCAGCAGAGATCTCGGAATACAAGAGACCCAGTACTTC. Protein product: CATSRDLGIQETQYF.